This T cell receptor (beta chain) was observed in a study of blood T cell repertoires in COVID-19. Study at large: Samples representing acute and convalescent COVID-19 were sourced from the United States, Italy and Spain. In each case, the material was cDNA or gDNA derived from T cells, B-cell-depleted T cells, or PBMCs.

The germline CDR1 and CDR2 sequences are SGHKS and YYEKEE (reference sequence). The CDR3 sequence is 20 residues long. The V and J ends lost 5 bases and 0 bases, in that order; junction bases with no gene match: 22. Per the original data handling: For nucleated cells, counts were estimated from reference gene primer amplification. Clones were sequenced by immunoSEQ multiplex PCR, and TCRdb holds only the in-frame ones, with some missing. V and J calls and clone size are those listed in that table; D and trimming were worked out from the DNA. This table has approximately 140,000 clones, more than 80% appearing once.

The sequence was collected from a human donor with acute or convalescent COVID-19. The donor label of this sample is uncertain. Sequenced: peripheral blood. This chain connects TRBV5-5 to TRBJ1-2; 7 bases fit TRBD1. CDR3 nucleotides: TGTGCCAGCAGTTTTGGGATGACAGGGACCGCTGCACACCCTAACTATGGCTACACCTTC. Its protein product is CASSFGMTGTAAHPNYGYTF.